The 23 T cell receptor beta chains below all came from one sample that was sequenced in a study of CD8+CD57+ T cells in acquired aplastic anemia. Only patients with CD8+CD57+ cell expansion on flow cytometry were chosen for sequencing. The template for TCR beta VDJ and CDR3 sequence profiling was genomic DNA. Via MiXCR, TCRdb re-called the reads, giving one row per CDR3 protein. The sample holds roughly 180,000 distinct CDR3 sequences, roughly 65% seen once. Sequencing was done on a sample of sorted CD4+, CD8+, or CD8+CD57+ T cells (not recorded which) from PBMCs. Source of these receptors: a human donor with aplastic anemia.

This clonotype was seen at least ten times. CDR3 protein: CASSQDSQGGSPLHF. The CDR3, as DNA: TGCGCCAGCAGCCAAGATTCACAGGGAGGATCACCCCTCCACTTT. V gene TRBV4-1 combines with J gene TRBJ1-6; weak D call: TRBD1 (6 bases). The CDR3 has 15 amino acids. Trimming pared 0 bases from V and 10 bases from J, leaving 13 bases between. In germline, CDR1 is MGHRA, CDR2 YSYEKL.

Note on this clonotype: Lacking the conserved final phenylalanine or tryptophan, this CDR3 likely reflects a read error. The DNA is omitted, as the CDR3 cannot be located on it reliably, and the CDR3 follows TCRdb's listing. This chain links TRBV4-2 with TRBJ1-4; the table gives TRBD1 as D, unverified against the DNA. The CDR3 is 12 amino acids in total, end residues counted. Germline values: CDR1 LGHNA, CDR2 YNFKEQ. CDR3 sequence reads: CASSQEVGGTNY.

This clonotype was recorded once. This chain connects TRBV5-8 to TRBJ1-3, with a possible D match to TRBD1 (6 bases). Germline V gives CDR1 SGHTS, CDR2 YDEGEE. This CDR3 comprises 15 residues. V shed 0 bases and J shed 0 bases, with 7 bases lying between them. The CDR3 sequence: CASSLVRGSGNTIYF. The DNA of the CDR3 is TGTGCCAGCAGCTTGGTCAGGGGCTCTGGAAACACCATATATTTT.

The chain couples TRBV15 to TRBJ2-7; 8 bases align to TRBD1. The CDR3 covers 14 residues. CDR1 is LNHNV and CDR2 is YYDKDF in the germline V gene (reference sequence). J was trimmed by 2 bases and V by 5 bases; bases with no gene match: 5. CDR3 sequence reads: CATSRTGSPYEQYF. The CDR3 nucleotides read TGTGCCACCAGCCGGACAGGGTCACCCTACGAGCAGTACTTC. The complete variable domain, with remaining parts taken from reference TRBV15 and TRBJ2-7, reads DAMVIQNPRYQVTQFGKPVTLSCSQTLNHNVMYWYQQKSSQAPKLLFHYYDKDFNNEADTPDNFQSRRPNTSFCFLDIRSPGLGDTAMYLCATSRTGSPYEQYFGPGTRLTVT.

The genes are TRBV9 and TRBJ1-5; D is uncertain. Germline V gene lookup returns CDR1 SGDLS and CDR2 YYNGEE. The ends were cut back, 0 bases at V and 7 bases at J, with 5 bases in the middle. The CDR3 length is 12 residues. CDR3 sequence: CASSVGNQPQHF. CDR3 coding DNA: TGTGCCAGCAGCGTAGGTAACCAGCCCCAGCATTTT.

The chain has TRBV7-2 and TRBJ1-2; D gene unclear. V dropped 6 bases and J dropped 4 bases, with 9 bases sitting between them. Germline CDR1 SGHTA, CDR2 FQGNSA. The CDR3 has 12 residues. The CDR3 nucleotides read TGTGCCAGCAGTTCCCAATTCTATGGCTACACCTTC. Its translation: CASSSQFYGYTF.

The CDR3 nucleotides read TGTGCCAGCAGCTCCTTGGGGGGTTGGGCCGGGGAGCTGTTTTTT. Amino acid sequence: CASSSLGGWAGELFF. V usage is TRBV7-2 and J usage is TRBJ2-2; the D gene is possibly TRBD2 (6 bases). The CDR3 length is 15 residues. From germline, CDR1 is SGHTA and CDR2 FQGNSA. The V and J ends lost 4 bases and 6 bases respectively, with 15 bases between them.

The rearrangement links TRBV7-9 to TRBJ1-2; 7 nucleotides line up with TRBD1. CDR3 length: 14 residues. CDR1 and CDR2 from the germline V gene are SEHNR and FQNEAQ (reference sequence). J was trimmed by 5 bases and V by 6 bases; bases with no gene match: 9. CDR3 residues: CASRRGDRAYGYTF. CDR3 nucleotides: TGTGCCAGCAGAAGGGGGGACAGAGCTTATGGCTACACCTTC.

At least ten counts were recorded for this clonotype. The V gene is TRBV20-1, the J gene TRBJ2-7; a possible D gene is TRBD1 (5 bases). V was trimmed by 7 bases and J by 4 bases, leaving 11 bases between them. Per germline, CDR1 DFQATT and CDR2 SNEGSKA (reference sequence). The CDR3 extends over 11 amino acids. The CDR3 region is CSVDPGYEQYF. In nucleotides, the CDR3 is TGCAGTGTCGATCCAGGGTACGAGCAGTACTTC.

The gene calls are TRBV20-1 and TRBJ2-1, with D maybe TRBD2 (6 bases). Trimming took off 3 bases at V and 7 bases at J, with 13 bases between the two ends. Germline values: CDR1 DFQATT, CDR2 SNEGSKA (reference sequence). This CDR3 region has 13 residues. CDR3 region: CSASLRDLNEQFF. In DNA, the CDR3 is TGCAGTGCTAGTCTGCGGGATTTAAATGAGCAGTTCTTC.

To note about this clonotype: At one boundary the junction diverges from the germline segment, which might be a read error. The chain combines TRBV20-1 with TRBJ1-3, with 7 bases fitting TRBD1. The germline V gene has CDR1 DFQATT and CDR2 SNEGSKA (reference sequence). CDR3 size: 12 residues. The CDR3, as DNA: TGCAGTGCTGGAGTACAGGGGAACACTATATATTTT. It yields the protein CSAGVQGNTIYF.

The chain joins TRBV7-2 to TRBJ1-4; 7 nucleotides agree with TRBD1. CDR3 length: 15 residues. Looked up from germline, CDR1 is SGHTA and CDR2 is FQGNSA. The trim removed 5 bases at V and 0 bases at J, leaving 3 bases unmatched. The CDR3 sequence is CASSPTGATNEKLFF. The CDR3 DNA follows: TGTGCCAGCAGCCCCACAGGGGCAACTAATGAAAAACTGTTTTTT.

CDR3 region: CAISDQTDTQYF. The CDR3 bases are TGTGCCATCAGTGACCAAACAGATACGCAGTATTTT. The rearrangement joins TRBV10-3 to TRBJ2-3; D unresolved. The CDR3 sequence is 12 residues long. Looked up from germline, CDR1 is ENHRY and CDR2 is SYGVKD. V lost 3 bases and J lost 3, with 4 bases in between.

At least ten counts were recorded for this clonotype. This sequence joins TRBV11-2 and TRBJ2-7; D perhaps matches TRBD1 (5 bases). Germline CDR1 SGHAT, CDR2 FQNNGV. V shed 0 bases and J shed 0 bases, with 15 bases lying between them. The CDR3 is 17 residues long. CDR3 in amino acids: CASSLELQGSSSYEQYF. DNA for the CDR3: TGTGCCAGCAGCTTAGAACTCCAGGGTTCTTCCTCCTACGAGCAGTACTTC.

V is TRBV27 and J is TRBJ1-2; 9 positions match TRBD1. In germline, CDR1 is MNHEY, CDR2 SMNVEV (reference sequence). V shed 7 bases and J 8 bases; nucleotides not matched to a gene: 11. The CDR3 length is 14 residues. The chain's CDR3 is CASTEPGQGGGYTF. The CDR3 bases are TGTGCCAGCACCGAACCGGGACAGGGAGGAGGCTACACCTTC.

This clonotype was counted at least ten times. The chain is built from TRBV6-2 or TRBV6-3 and TRBJ2-3; D perhaps matches TRBD1 (5 bases). V lost 2 bases, J lost 6 bases, and 9 bases lay in between. This CDR3 is 13 amino acids long. Germline V gene sequence: CDR1 MNHEY, CDR2 SVGEGT. CDR3 coding DNA: TGTGCCAGCAGTTACACGTACAGGGATACGCAGTATTTT. Protein product: CASSYTYRDTQYF.

The chain couples TRBV6-1 to TRBJ2-7; D possibly corresponds to TRBD1 (6 bases). The CDR3 is made up of 14 amino acids. Germline V gene sequence: CDR1 MNHNS, CDR2 SASEGT. V lost 6 bases and J lost 1, with 13 bases in between. The CDR3 is CASRSGTLSYEQYF. The CDR3 nucleotides are TGTGCCAGCAGATCCGGGACACTTTCCTACGAGCAGTACTTC.

A few counts support this clonotype. This chain joins TRBV20-1 and TRBJ1-6; 7 bases line up with TRBD1. The CDR3 totals 13 residues. Germline CDR1 is DFQATT and CDR2 is SNEGSKA (reference sequence). V shed 6 bases and J 10 bases; nucleotides not matched to a gene: 9. CDR3 sequence: CSAKDRAGSPLHF. For the CDR3, the DNA is TGCAGTGCCAAAGACAGGGCCGGATCACCCCTCCACTTT.

This chain uses TRBV15 with TRBJ2-5, with D possibly matching TRBD1 (5 bases). V was trimmed by 4 bases and J by 2 bases, leaving 11 bases between them. The CDR3 spans 14 residues. Looked up from germline, CDR1 is LNHNV and CDR2 is YYDKDF (reference sequence). Written as DNA, the CDR3 is TGTGCCACCAGCACCCCTGGGGCGCAAGAGACCCAGTACTTC. Its translation is CATSTPGAQETQYF. Full variable domain (remainder filled in from reference TRBV15 and TRBJ2-5): DAMVIQNPRYQVTQFGKPVTLSCSQTLNHNVMYWYQQKSSQAPKLLFHYYDKDFNNEADTPDNFQSRRPNTSFCFLDIRSPGLGDTAMYLCATSTPGAQETQYFGPGTRLLVL.

The chain uses TRBV29-1 and TRBJ2-7; 8 bases fit TRBD1. Unmatched junction bases numbered 13, after V lost 4 bases and J lost 5 bases. The CDR3 is 15 residues long. Germline V lookup: CDR1 SQVTM, CDR2 ANQGSEA. In nucleotides, the CDR3 is TGCAGCGTTGGAGGCCCAGGGCAGGGGGCCGACGAGCAGTACTTC. Encoded protein: CSVGGPGQGADEQYF.

This clonotype has at least ten counts. This chain links TRBV10-1 with TRBJ2-2; a possible D gene is TRBD1 (5 bases). V lost 5 bases, J lost 1 base, and 5 bases lay in between. The CDR3 is 13 residues long. Per the germline V gene, CDR1 is WNHNN and CDR2 is SYGVQD (reference sequence). CDR3 nucleotides: TGCGCCAGCAGTACAGGGAACACCGGGGAGCTGTTTTTT. Amino acid sequence: CASSTGNTGELFF.

The chain couples TRBV15 to TRBJ1-2, with 8 bases identical to TRBD1. CDR1 is LNHNV, CDR2 YYDKDF, per germline (reference sequence). The CDR3 runs to 17 residues. With 0 bases clipped from V and 6 bases from J, the junction kept 12 bases outside the gene matches. In nucleotides, the CDR3 is TGTGCCACCAGCAGAGATTGGGCAGGGGGCGCAGGCCATGGCTACACCTTC. It is translated as CATSRDWAGGAGHGYTF.

The chain recombines TRBV7-8 with TRBJ2-3; tentatively, D is TRBD2 (5 bases). Deletions cut 10 bases from V and 5 bases from J, with 16 bases between. The CDR3 sequence is 13 residues long. Germline CDR1 is SGHVS and CDR2 is FQNEAQ. CDR3 sequence: CATSVTGIDTQYF. The CDR3 coding sequence is TGTGCCACCAGTGTAACGGGGATAGATACGCAGTATTTT.